This T cell receptor (beta chain) was profiled in a study of T cells in Graves' hyperthyroidism and ophthalmopathy. From RNA transcripts, TCR beta CDR3 regions were amplified. Initially, a first-round RT-PCR of the TCR CDR3 employed the HTBI primer set. Using its own MiXCR run on the multiplex PCR reads, TCRdb lists one record per CDR3 protein. The sample shows hundreds of thousands of distinct CDR3 sequences, around 15% of them seen only once. As regards this clonotype: Its matching antigen is unknown.

The CDR3 consists of 15 residues. The germline V and J ends were trimmed by 6 bases and 0 bases, with 14 bases remaining between them. CDR1 is MGHRA, CDR2 YSYEKL, per germline. Findings of the study overall: Blood also carried most thyroid clonotypes expanded above 0.001. A median roughly 6.6 months before onset, the model predicted ophthalmopathy.

The rearrangement links TRBV4-1 to TRBJ1-1, with no clear D. The receptor was derived from an older woman with Graves' ophthalmopathy. The sequencing input was blood. The CDR3 region has the DNA TGCGCCAGCAGTCAGAGGACGGCCATGAACACTGAAGCTTTCTTT. Protein product: CASSQRTAMNTEAFF.